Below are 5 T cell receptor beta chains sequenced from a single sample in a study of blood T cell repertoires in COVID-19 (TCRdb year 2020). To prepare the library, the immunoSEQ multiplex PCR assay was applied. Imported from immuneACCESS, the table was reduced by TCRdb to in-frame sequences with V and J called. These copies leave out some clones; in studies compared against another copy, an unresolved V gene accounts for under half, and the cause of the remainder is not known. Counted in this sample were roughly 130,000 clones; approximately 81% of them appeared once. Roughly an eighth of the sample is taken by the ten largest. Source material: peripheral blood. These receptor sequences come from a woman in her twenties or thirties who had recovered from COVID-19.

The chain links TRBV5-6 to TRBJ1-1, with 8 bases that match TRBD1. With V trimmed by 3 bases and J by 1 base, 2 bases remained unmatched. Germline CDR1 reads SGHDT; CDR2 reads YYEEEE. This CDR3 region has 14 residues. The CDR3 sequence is CASSSGGWNTEAFF. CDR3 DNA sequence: TGTGCCAGCAGCTCAGGGGGCTGGAACACTGAAGCTTTCTTT. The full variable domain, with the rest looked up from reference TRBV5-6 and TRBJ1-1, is DAGVTQSPTHLIKTRGQQVTLRCSPKSGHDTVSWYQQALGQGPQFIFQYYEEEERQRGNFPDRFSGHQFPNYSSELNVNALLLGDSALYLCASSSGGWNTEAFFGQGTRLTVV.

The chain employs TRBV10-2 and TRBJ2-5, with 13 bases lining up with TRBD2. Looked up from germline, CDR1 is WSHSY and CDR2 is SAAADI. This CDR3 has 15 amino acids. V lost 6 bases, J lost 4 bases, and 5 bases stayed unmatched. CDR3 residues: CASSLGLAGRETQYF. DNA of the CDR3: TGCGCCAGCAGCCTGGGACTAGCGGGAAGAGAGACCCAGTACTTC.

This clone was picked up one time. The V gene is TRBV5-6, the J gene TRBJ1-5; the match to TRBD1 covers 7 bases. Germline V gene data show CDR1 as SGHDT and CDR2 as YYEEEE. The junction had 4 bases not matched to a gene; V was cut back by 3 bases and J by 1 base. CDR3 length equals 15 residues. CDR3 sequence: CASSSQTGSNQPQHF. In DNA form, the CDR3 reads TGTGCCAGCAGCTCTCAGACAGGGAGCAATCAGCCCCAGCATTTT.

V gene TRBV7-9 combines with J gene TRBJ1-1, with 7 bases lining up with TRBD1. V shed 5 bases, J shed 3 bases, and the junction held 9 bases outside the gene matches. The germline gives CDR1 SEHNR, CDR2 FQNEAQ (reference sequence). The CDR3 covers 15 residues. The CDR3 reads CASSRGGGRDTEAFF. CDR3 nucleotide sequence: TGTGCCAGCAGCCGAGGGGGCGGCCGGGACACTGAAGCTTTCTTT. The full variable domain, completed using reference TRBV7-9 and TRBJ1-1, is DTGVSQNPRHKITKRGQNVTFRCDPISEHNRLYWYRQTLGQGPEFLTYFQNEAQLEKSRLLSDRFSAERPKGSFSTLEIQRTEQGDSAMYLCASSRGGGRDTEAFFGQGTRLTVV.

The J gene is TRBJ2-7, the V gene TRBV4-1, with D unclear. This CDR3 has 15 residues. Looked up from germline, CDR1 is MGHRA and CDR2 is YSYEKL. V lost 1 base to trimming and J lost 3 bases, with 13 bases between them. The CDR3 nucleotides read TGCGCCAGCAGCCAAGTGTCCCAGTCCGACTACGAGCAGTACTTC. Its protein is CASSQVSQSDYEQYF.